This record covers a single T cell receptor (beta chain). The authors' processing: Scientists estimated how many nucleated cells there were by amplifying reference gene primers. Profiled with immunoSEQ multiplex PCR; TCRdb holds only in-frame clones, not every one. The V and J calls and clone size were taken over from that table, and D and trimming were inferred from the DNA. The table records hundreds of thousands of clones, approximately 80% of them present only once. Per germline, CDR1 SGHNT and CDR2 YYREEE (reference sequence). This CDR3 comprises 16 residues. V dropped 4 bases and J dropped 2 bases, with 18 bases sitting between them. The source of the sample is a study of blood T cell repertoires in COVID-19. Across the study: The samples span acute and convalescent COVID-19 from the United States, Italy and Spain.

The sequence derives from a woman older than 75 with acute or convalescent COVID-19. Input material: peripheral blood. The chain has TRBV5-4 and TRBJ1-2, with D unresolved. The CDR3 nucleotides read TGTGCCAGCAGCCCCAACCCAGCGAGTTCAAACTATGGCTACACCTTC. Translated, it gives CASSPNPASSNYGYTF.